The 25 T cell receptor beta chains reported below all come from one sample, sequenced in a study of blood T cell repertoires in COVID-19. TCRdb's copy holds only in-frame clones and misses some; the assay was immunoSEQ multiplex PCR. Of 150,000 or so clones listed, about 76% are singletons. Sequencing used peripheral blood. These receptors originate from a woman aged 70-85 years with COVID-19, enrolled during active disease.

The genes are TRBV20-1 and TRBJ2-3, with 9 bases aligning to TRBD2. Germline V gene sequence: CDR1 DFQATT, CDR2 SNEGSKA (reference sequence). The CDR3 sequence is 15 residues long. J gave up 4 bases and V 3 bases, and 8 bases lay outside the gene matches. The CDR3 region is CSASSVASGADTQYF. The CDR3 bases are TGCAGTGCTAGTTCGGTGGCTAGCGGGGCAGATACGCAGTATTTT.

This clone has a handful of counts. J is TRBJ2-1 and V is TRBV6-6; 8 positions agree with TRBD1. The germline gives CDR1 MNHNY, CDR2 SVGAGI (reference sequence). The CDR3 loop spans 15 amino acids. With V trimmed by 6 bases and J by 3 bases, 7 bases remained unmatched. CDR3 amino acids: CASSDRGSGYNEQFF. DNA of the CDR3: TGTGCCAGCAGCGACAGGGGATCTGGCTACAATGAGCAGTTCTTC.

This clone was seen once. The chain has TRBV4-2 and TRBJ1-3, with a possible D match to TRBD1 (5 bases). Trimming took 1 base from V and 2 from J, leaving 9 bases between them. The germline CDR1 and CDR2 sequences are LGHNA and YNFKEQ. This CDR3 spans 15 amino acids. The CDR3 bases are TGTGCCAGCAGCCAAGCGGTCAGGGCTGGAAACACCATATATTTT. Amino acids: CASSQAVRAGNTIYF.

The chain uses TRBV28 and TRBJ1-1; 9 bases are a match to TRBD1. This CDR3 spans 14 amino acids. The ends lost 8 bases at V and 0 bases at J; junction bases unmatched: 4. Looked up from germline, CDR1 is MDHEN and CDR2 is SYDVKM. The CDR3 region has the DNA TGTGCCAGCGAACAGGGGGCTATGAACACTGAAGCTTTCTTT. Protein: CASEQGAMNTEAFF.

J is TRBJ1-1 and V is TRBV12-3 or TRBV12-4; D is unresolved. The V gene lost 3 bases and the J gene lost 6 bases, with 11 bases spanning the gap. CDR3 size: 13 residues. CDR3 region: CASSFVETAEAFF. The DNA for the CDR3 is TGTGCCAGCAGTTTCGTTGAAACGGCTGAAGCTTTCTTT.

This CDR3 is CASAGRGNTEAFF. Here the CDR3 DNA reads TGTGCCAGCGCCGGGAGGGGGAACACTGAAGCTTTCTTT. This sequence joins TRBV6-5 and TRBJ1-1; perhaps TRBD1 as D (5 bases). The V gene's germline CDR1 is MNHEY and CDR2 SVGAGI. This CDR3 is 13 amino acids long. V gave up 8 bases and J gave up 1 base, with 11 bases separating them.

This clone was counted between two and nine times. This chain joins TRBV7-2 and TRBJ2-7, with a possible D match to TRBD2 (7 bases). Germline values: CDR1 SGHTA, CDR2 FQGNSA. V was cut by 7 bases and J by 5 bases, with 15 bases left in between. The CDR3 has 13 amino acids. The CDR3 nucleotides are TGTGCCAGCAACTACGGGGGGCCCAACGAGCAGTACTTC. This codes for CASNYGGPNEQYF.

V usage is TRBV29-1 and J usage is TRBJ1-6, with TRBD1 identical over 7 bases. The CDR3 extends over 14 amino acids. Germline V CDR1 and CDR2: SQVTM, ANQGSEA. Trimming took 7 bases from V and 7 from J; bases not matched to a gene: 10. The CDR3 here is CSATEQGSNSPLHF. The CDR3 DNA is TGCAGCGCAACTGAACAGGGGTCCAATTCACCCCTCCACTTT. The full variable domain, completed using reference TRBV29-1 and TRBJ1-6, is SAVISQKPSRDICQRGTSLTIQCQVDSQVTMMFWYRQQPGQSLTLIATANQGSEATYESGFVIDKFPISRPNLTFSTLTVSNMSPEDSSIYLCSATEQGSNSPLHFGNGTRLTVT.

This clone was seen a single time. This chain links TRBV6-5 with TRBJ1-5, with TRBD1 matching 7 bases. Germline CDR1 is MNHEY and CDR2 is SVGAGI. The CDR3 is 14 amino acids. J was trimmed by 4 bases and V by 6 bases; bases with no gene match: 6. CDR3 loop: CASRSGQQNQPQHF. CDR3 DNA sequence: TGTGCCAGCAGGTCGGGACAGCAAAATCAGCCCCAGCATTTT.

The V call is TRBV5-6, the J call TRBJ1-2, with D tentatively TRBD1 (5 bases). Per germline, CDR1 SGHDT and CDR2 YYEEEE. V was clipped by 4 bases and J by 5 bases, with 9 bases between them. The CDR3 runs to 12 residues. CDR3 nucleotide sequence: TGTGCCAGCAGCCAACCAGGGTATGGCTACACCTTC. It codes for CASSQPGYGYTF.

This clone appeared once. V is TRBV4-1 and J is TRBJ1-2; D gene ambiguous. The CDR3 loop spans 15 amino acids. Trimming stripped 0 bases from V and 1 base from J, with 9 bases between. The germline gives CDR1 MGHRA, CDR2 YSYEKL. CDR3 sequence (DNA): TGCGCCAGCAGCCAAGATCAAGGGAGTAACTATGGCTACACCTTC. This gives the protein CASSQDQGSNYGYTF.

This chain links TRBV2 with TRBJ1-1; D unresolved. The V gene's germline CDR1 is SNHLY and CDR2 FYNNEI. CDR3 size: 14 residues. Trimming removed 0 bases from V and 5 bases from J, with 10 bases in between. CDR3 residues: CASSEAGELTEAFF. In DNA form, the CDR3 reads TGTGCCAGCAGTGAAGCCGGTGAGCTGACTGAAGCTTTCTTT.

This clone was found a few times. The chain uses TRBV2 and TRBJ1-4; perhaps TRBD1 as D (6 bases). Trimming cost V 7 bases and J 7 bases, with 16 bases left between them. Germline V lookup: CDR1 SNHLY, CDR2 FYNNEI. The CDR3 is made up of 14 amino acids. The CDR3 region is CASKRQVDGEKLFF. CDR3 DNA sequence: TGTGCCAGCAAAAGACAGGTTGATGGTGAAAAACTGTTTTTT.

The V gene is TRBV5-4, the J gene TRBJ2-7; 11 bases align to TRBD1. In germline, CDR1 is SGHNT, CDR2 YYREEE (reference sequence). The V gene end was trimmed by 0 bases and the J gene end by 6 bases; junction bases not matched to a gene: 5. This CDR3 contains 15 residues. CDR3 loop: CASSLAGTGGTEQYF. The CDR3 nucleotides read TGTGCCAGCAGCTTGGCCGGGACAGGGGGAACCGAGCAGTACTTC.

The chain combines TRBV3-1 (or the pseudogene TRBV3-2) with TRBJ1-2, with no clear D. This CDR3 is 12 amino acids long. CDR1 is LGHDT and CDR2 is YNNKEL in the germline V gene (reference sequence). Between the trimmed V and J ends, which lost 0 bases and 8 bases, there was a span of 7 bases. The CDR3: CASSQDLAGYTF. For the CDR3, the DNA is TGTGCCAGCAGCCAAGATCTGGCCGGCTACACCTTC.

The chain joins TRBV5-5 to TRBJ2-7, with 11 bases lining up with TRBD2. J lost 4 bases, V lost 4 bases, and 10 bases had no gene match. Germline CDR1 reads SGHKS; CDR2 reads YYEKEE (reference sequence). The CDR3 extends over 16 amino acids. CDR3 DNA sequence: TGTGCCAGCAGCCCGAGTTTAGCGGGGGGGATATACGAGCAGTACTTC. Translation: CASSPSLAGGIYEQYF.

This clone came up many times. This chain uses TRBV9 with TRBJ1-4; TRBD1 is a possible D gene (5 bases). The CDR3 covers 15 residues. The germline V gene encodes CDR1 SGDLS and CDR2 YYNGEE. With 0 bases removed from V and 7 bases from J, the gap between germline ends came to 13 bases. CDR3 coding DNA: TGTGCCAGCAGCGTAGGAAGCCTTGGGGCTGAAAAACTGTTTTTT. Protein product: CASSVGSLGAEKLFF.

The chain joins TRBV6-2 or TRBV6-3 to TRBJ2-7; D perhaps matches TRBD1 (6 bases). This CDR3 is 15 amino acids long. Trimming left V 0 bases short and J 1 base short, with 10 bases between. CDR1 is MNHEY, CDR2 SVGEGT, per germline. The CDR3 loop reads CASSYSRQGSYEQYF. CDR3 sequence (DNA): TGTGCCAGCAGTTACTCGAGGCAGGGGTCCTACGAGCAGTACTTC.

The CDR3 reads CASSLVTGYYEQYF. CDR3 DNA: TGTGCCAGCAGTTTAGTCACGGGATACTACGAGCAGTACTTC. The chain joins TRBV28 to TRBJ2-7; TRBD2 is a possible D gene (5 bases). There are 14 residues in the CDR3. V lost 2 bases to trimming and J lost 3 bases, with 11 bases between them. Germline assignment: CDR1 MDHEN and CDR2 SYDVKM.

The V gene is TRBV3-1 (or the pseudogene TRBV3-2), the J gene TRBJ2-7, with TRBD1 identical over 8 bases. CDR1 is LGHDT and CDR2 is YNNKEL in the germline V gene (reference sequence). V lost 4 bases, J lost 3 bases, and 5 bases stayed unmatched. The CDR3 totals 14 residues. CDR3 sequence: CASSPRTGNYEQYF. The CDR3 coding sequence is TGTGCCAGCAGCCCCCGGACAGGGAACTACGAGCAGTACTTC.

With respect to this clone: The sample holds other DNA sequences that translate to the same CDR3. The chain recombines TRBV9 with TRBJ2-5, with D possibly matching TRBD1 (6 bases). The CDR3 totals 14 residues. Per the germline V gene, CDR1 is SGDLS and CDR2 is YYNGEE. The germline V and J ends were trimmed by 0 bases and 5 bases, with 11 bases remaining between them. CDR3 amino acids: CASSVGGGRETQYF. In DNA form, the CDR3 reads TGTGCCAGCAGCGTAGGTGGGGGCCGTGAGACCCAGTACTTC.

The CDR3, as DNA: TGTGCCACCAGACTAGCGGGGGGGAGCACAGATACGCAGTATTTT. Translating gives CATRLAGGSTDTQYF. The V and J genes are TRBV15 and TRBJ2-3; 13 bases agree with TRBD2. V lost 6 bases, J lost 0 bases, and 0 bases stayed unmatched. There are 15 residues in the CDR3. Per germline, CDR1 LNHNV and CDR2 YYDKDF (reference sequence).

The V gene is TRBV7-2, the J gene TRBJ1-1, with TRBD1 as a possible D gene (6 bases). Germline V gene data show CDR1 as SGHTA and CDR2 as FQGNSA. V was trimmed by 0 bases and J by 8 bases, leaving 7 bases between them. The CDR3 runs to 12 residues. The CDR3 coding sequence is TGTGCCAGCAGCTTAGCTGGGACAGAAGCTTTCTTT. This translates into CASSLAGTEAFF. The full variable domain, completed using reference TRBV7-2 and TRBJ1-1, is GAGVSQSPSNKVTEKGKDVELRCDPISGHTALYWYRQSLGQGLEFLIYFQGNSAPDKSGLPSDRFSAERTGGSVSTLTIQRTQQEDSAVYLCASSLAGTEAFFGQGTRLTVV.

The rearrangement joins TRBV2 to TRBJ1-4; 8 bases agree with TRBD1. The ends lost 5 bases at V and 4 bases at J; junction bases unmatched: 6. Germline V gene lookup returns CDR1 SNHLY and CDR2 FYNNEI. There are 15 residues in the CDR3. This CDR3 is CASSTRGQVNEKLFF. CDR3 DNA: TGTGCCAGCAGTACCCGGGGACAGGTTAATGAAAAACTGTTTTTT.

The chain links TRBV2 to TRBJ1-4; the D gene is possibly TRBD1 (5 bases). Trimming took off 7 bases at V and 4 bases at J, with 13 bases between the two ends. This CDR3 is 14 amino acids long. Per the germline V gene, CDR1 is SNHLY and CDR2 is FYNNEI. CDR3 nucleotides: TGTGCCAGCACCATGACAGCCCTTAATGAAAAACTGTTTTTT. Its translation: CASTMTALNEKLFF.